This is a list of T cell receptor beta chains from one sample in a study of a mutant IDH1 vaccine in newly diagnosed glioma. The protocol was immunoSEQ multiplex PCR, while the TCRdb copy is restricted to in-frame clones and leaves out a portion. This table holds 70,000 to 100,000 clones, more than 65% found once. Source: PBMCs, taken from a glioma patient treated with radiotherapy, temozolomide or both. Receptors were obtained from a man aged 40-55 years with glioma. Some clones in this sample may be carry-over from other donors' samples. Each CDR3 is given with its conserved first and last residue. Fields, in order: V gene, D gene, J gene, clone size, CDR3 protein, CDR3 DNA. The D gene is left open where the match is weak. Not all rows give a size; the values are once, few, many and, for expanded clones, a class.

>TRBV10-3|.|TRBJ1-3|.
CAISDRYSGNTIYF
TGTGCCATCAGTGACAGATACTCTGGAAACACCATATATTTT
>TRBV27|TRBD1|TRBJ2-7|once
CASRGGAAGGKFYEQYF
TGTGCCAGCAGGGGTGGGGCCGCAGGGGGTAAATTCTACGAGCAGTACTTC
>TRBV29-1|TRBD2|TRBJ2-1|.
CSLPSGSGSYNEQFF
TGCAGCCTCCCGAGCGGTAGCGGGTCATACAATGAGCAGTTCTTC
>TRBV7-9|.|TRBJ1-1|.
CASSLEGRPTPNTEAFF
TGTGCCAGCAGCTTAGAGGGAAGACCGACTCCGAACACTGAAGCTTTCTTT
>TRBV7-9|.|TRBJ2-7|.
CASSLAIEQYF
TGTGCCAGCAGCTTAGCGATCGAGCAGTACTTC
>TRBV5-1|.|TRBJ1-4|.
CASSPERRLFF
TGCGCCAGCAGCCCGGAGAGGAGACTGTTTTTT
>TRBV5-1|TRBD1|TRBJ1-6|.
CASQGQVDNSPLHF
TGCGCCAGCCAGGGACAGGTGGATAATTCACCCCTCCACTTT
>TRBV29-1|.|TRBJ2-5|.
CSVVGGQETQYF
TGCAGCGTGGTGGGCGGACAAGAGACCCAGTACTTC
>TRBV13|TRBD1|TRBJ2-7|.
CASSLAGQGAYEQYF
TGTGCCAGCAGCTTAGCGGGACAGGGGGCCTACGAGCAGTACTTC
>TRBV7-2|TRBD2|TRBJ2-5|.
CASSLGGGPQETQYF
TGTGCCAGCAGCTTAGGCGGGGGGCCCCAAGAGACCCAGTACTTC
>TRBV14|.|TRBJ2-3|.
CASSYSGGRGDAQYF
TGTGCCAGCAGCTACTCGGGGGGCCGGGGAGATGCGCAGTATTTT
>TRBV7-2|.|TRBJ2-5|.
CASSFSGIQETQYF
TGTGCCAGCAGCTTCTCCGGGATCCAAGAGACCCAGTACTTC
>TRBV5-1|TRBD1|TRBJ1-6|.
CASSSRGQDNSPLHF
TGCGCCAGCAGTTCCCGGGGACAGGATAATTCACCCCTCCACTTT
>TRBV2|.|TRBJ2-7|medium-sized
CASVPGTSYEQYF
TGTGCCAGCGTCCCTGGGACGTCCTACGAGCAGTACTTC
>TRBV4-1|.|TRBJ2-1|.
CASSQGRSRETRHEQFF
TGCGCCAGCAGCCAAGGTCGTTCCAGGGAAACTAGGCATGAGCAGTTCTTC
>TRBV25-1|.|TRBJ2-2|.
CASSEYRGRGNTGELFF
TGTGCCAGCAGTGAATATCGGGGACGTGGGAACACCGGGGAGCTGTTTTTT
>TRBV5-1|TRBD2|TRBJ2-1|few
CASSLEGRGSLQEQFF
TGCGCCAGCAGCTTGGAGGGGCGGGGGAGCCTACAGGAGCAGTTCTTC
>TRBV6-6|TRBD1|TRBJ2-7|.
CASRDLDRGREQYF
TGTGCCAGCAGGGACTTGGACAGGGGGCGTGAGCAGTACTTC
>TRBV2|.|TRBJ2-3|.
CASSGRTQYF
TGTGCCAGCAGTGGGCGTACGCAGTATTTT
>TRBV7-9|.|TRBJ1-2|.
CASSLGKGSGYTF
TGTGCCAGCAGCTTAGGTAAAGGGAGCGGCTACACCTTC
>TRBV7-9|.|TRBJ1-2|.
CASSLARRRERDYGYTF
TGTGCCAGCAGCTTAGCGCGTCGAAGGGAGAGAGACTATGGCTACACCTTC
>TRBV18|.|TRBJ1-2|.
CASSPPYGIYGYTF
TGTGCCAGCTCACCACCCTACGGTATCTATGGCTACACCTTC
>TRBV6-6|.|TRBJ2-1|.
CASSIAGTYNEQFF
TGTGCCAGCAGTATTGCGGGGACTTACAATGAGCAGTTCTTC
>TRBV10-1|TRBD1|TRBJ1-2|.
CASRDRGQRYGYTF
TGCGCCAGCAGGGACAGGGGCCAAAGGTATGGCTACACCTTC
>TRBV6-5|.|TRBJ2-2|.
CASSQSPALTGELFF
TGTGCCAGCAGTCAGTCTCCCGCCCTCACCGGGGAGCTGTTTTTT
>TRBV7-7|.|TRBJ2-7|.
CASSTLQGREQYF
TGTGCCAGCAGCACCTTACAGGGCCGCGAGCAGTACTTC
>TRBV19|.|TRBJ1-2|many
CASSISGGGNYGYTF
TGTGCCAGTAGTATTTCCGGAGGAGGTAACTATGGCTACACCTTC
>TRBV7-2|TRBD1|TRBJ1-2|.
CASSFDRVGYTF
TGTGCCAGCAGCTTCGACAGGGTTGGCTACACCTTC
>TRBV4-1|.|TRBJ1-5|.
CASSQEGPGQPQHF
TGCGCCAGCAGCCAAGAAGGGCCGGGGCAGCCCCAGCATTTT
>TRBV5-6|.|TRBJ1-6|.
CATQTAHNSPLHF
TGTGCCACCCAGACAGCTCATAATTCACCCCTCCACTTT
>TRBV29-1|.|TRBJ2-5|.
CSVGRAQETQYF
TGCAGCGTTGGCAGGGCACAAGAGACCCAGTACTTC